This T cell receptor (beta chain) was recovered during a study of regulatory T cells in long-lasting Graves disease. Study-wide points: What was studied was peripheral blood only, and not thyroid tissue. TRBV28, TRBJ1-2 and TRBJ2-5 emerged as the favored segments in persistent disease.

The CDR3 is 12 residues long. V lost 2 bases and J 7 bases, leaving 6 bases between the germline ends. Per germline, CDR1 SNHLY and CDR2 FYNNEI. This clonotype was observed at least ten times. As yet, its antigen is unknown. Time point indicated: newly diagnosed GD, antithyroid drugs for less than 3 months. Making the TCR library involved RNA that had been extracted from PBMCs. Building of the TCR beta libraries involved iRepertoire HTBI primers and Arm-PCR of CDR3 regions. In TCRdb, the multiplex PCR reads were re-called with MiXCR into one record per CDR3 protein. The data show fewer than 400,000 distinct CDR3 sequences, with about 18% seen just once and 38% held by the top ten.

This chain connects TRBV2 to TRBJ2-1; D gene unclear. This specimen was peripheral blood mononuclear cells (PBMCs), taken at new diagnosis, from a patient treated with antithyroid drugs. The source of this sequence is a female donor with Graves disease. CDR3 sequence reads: CASSEMLNEQFF. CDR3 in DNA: TGTGCCAGCAGTGAAATGTTAAATGAGCAGTTCTTC.